A single sample gave rise to the 6 T cell receptor beta chains below, sequenced in a study of long-term antiretroviral therapy in people with HIV. The run of the v3.0 immunoSEQ assay was at survey level. Profiling relied on immunoSEQ multiplex PCR, and the TCRdb table lists in-frame clones only, not all of them. The repertoire holds tens of thousands of clones, with around four fifths as singletons. The source material was unsorted PBMCs, sampled 1.1 years before starting antiretroviral therapy. The receptor source for this set is a woman in her forties with HIV.

The chain carries TRBV9 and TRBJ1-1; 8 bases match TRBD1. CDR1 is SGDLS and CDR2 is YYNGEE in the germline V gene. The junction had 12 bases not matched to a gene; V was cut back by 4 bases and J by 7 bases. This CDR3 is 15 amino acids long. The CDR3 coding sequence is TGTGCCAGCAGCTTCACCGGGACAGGTTTGATTGAAGCTTTCTTT. Protein product: CASSFTGTGLIEAFF.

In its sample, this clone was seen once. The chain links TRBV11-2 to TRBJ2-1; 8 nucleotides match TRBD2. This CDR3 is built from 14 residues. With V trimmed by 3 bases and J by 5 bases, 3 bases remained unmatched. The germline V gene has CDR1 SGHAT and CDR2 FQNNGV. CDR3 nucleotides: TGTGCCAGCAGCTTGGGACTAGATAACAATGAGCAGTTCTTC. Its protein is CASSLGLDNNEQFF.

The V and J genes are TRBV6-1 and TRBJ1-5; D is uncertain. The V end lost 3 bases, the J end lost 1 base, and 10 bases lay between the germline ends. Germline V gives CDR1 MNHNS, CDR2 SASEGT. The CDR3 totals 15 residues. In DNA form, the CDR3 reads TGTGCCAGCAGTGACACGTTCGGGAGCAATCAGCCCCAGCATTTT. This sequence encodes CASSDTFGSNQPQHF.

V and J are TRBV7-2 and TRBJ2-3; D is unclear. The germline V gene has CDR1 SGHTA and CDR2 FQGNSA. Trimming took off 5 bases at V and 8 bases at J, with 11 bases between the two ends. This CDR3 is built from 12 residues. DNA for the CDR3: TGTGCCAGCAGCCCCTCGAGCCCTACGCAGTATTTT. The encoded protein is CASSPSSPTQYF.

J is TRBJ2-6 and V is TRBV2; no clear D gene. V was trimmed by 7 bases and J by 5 bases, leaving 21 bases between them. CDR3 length: 17 residues. The germline V gene has CDR1 SNHLY and CDR2 FYNNEI. The chain's CDR3 is CASTTYRYKSRANVLTF. The CDR3 coding sequence is TGTGCCAGCACGACTTACCGATACAAAAGTCGGGCCAACGTCCTGACTTTC.

The genes are TRBV7-2 and TRBJ2-7; TRBD2 aligns across 11 bases. The CDR3 runs to 18 residues. With V trimmed by 5 bases and J by 1 base, 13 bases remained unmatched. The germline V gene has CDR1 SGHTA and CDR2 FQGNSA. The CDR3: CASSPPGLAGGISYEQYF. The CDR3 DNA sequence: TGTGCCAGCAGCCCTCCGGGCCTAGCGGGGGGAATTTCCTACGAGCAGTACTTC.